This T cell receptor beta chain was identified in a study of T cell responses to AZD1222 COVID-19 vaccine. This table comes from immunoSEQ multiplex PCR, and its TCRdb copy is limited to in-frame clones, with some not included. This sample has over 150,000 clones, with roughly 88% found just once. With respect to this clone: Its antigen is not known.

Study results and limitations: Researchers took repertoire samples only after the peak T cell response had come. Spike was spanned by vaccine-associated CD4 TCRs, with dominance at 160-218 and 743-854.

Between the trimmed V and J ends, which lost 3 bases and 1 base, there was a span of 10 bases. Germline V gene lookup returns CDR1 MNHNS and CDR2 SASEGT. The CDR3 covers 15 residues. The source was peripheral blood, collected 28 days after the second AZD1222 dose. This receptor was identified in an adult who received the AZD1222 COVID-19 vaccine. This chain connects TRBV6-1 to TRBJ1-5; D is undetermined. The chain's CDR3 is CASSEIMGSNQPQHF. Written as DNA, the CDR3 is TGTGCCAGCAGTGAGATTATGGGGAGCAATCAGCCCCAGCATTTT.